The next 28 T cell receptor beta chains were all read from a single sample in a study of blood T cell repertoires in COVID-19. Using immunoSEQ multiplex PCR, the repertoire was profiled, and TCRdb retains in-frame clones only, with some absent. This sample yields about 190,000 clones, of which approximately 80% are seen a single time; approximately 12% belongs to the top ten. The sequencing input was peripheral blood. These receptors were taken from a man over 45 who had recovered from COVID-19.

The chain combines TRBV14 with TRBJ2-1, with TRBD2 identical over 16 bases. Germline CDR1 SGHDN, CDR2 FVKESK. V lost 3 bases, J lost 2 bases, and 10 bases stayed unmatched. This CDR3 has 20 amino acids. CDR3 sequence: CASSHLPGLAGGRPYNEQFF. The CDR3 nucleotides read TGTGCCAGCAGCCACCTACCGGGACTAGCGGGAGGGCGACCCTACAATGAGCAGTTCTTC.

The chain carries TRBV18 and TRBJ2-7, with 7 bases that match TRBD1. J gave up 7 bases and V 0 bases, and 6 bases lay outside the gene matches. The CDR3 runs 14 residues. The germline gives CDR1 KGHSH, CDR2 LQKENI. The CDR3 is CASSPPQGGWEQYF. CDR3 sequence (DNA): TGTGCCAGCTCACCACCGCAAGGGGGCTGGGAGCAGTACTTC.

The CDR3 DNA reads TGTGCCTGCAACGGCGGGAGGGCCCCTGAGCAGTTCTTC. Amino acid sequence: CACNGGRAPEQFF. The chain combines TRBV10-3 with TRBJ2-1, with 9 nucleotides matching TRBD2. V was clipped by 11 bases and J by 9 bases; unmatched bases: 11. CDR1 ENHRY and CDR2 SYGVKD come from the germline V gene. The CDR3 spans 13 residues.

This clone showed up just a few times. CDR3 nucleotides: TGTGCCAGCAGTTCACCGGGACAGAAGGCCGAGCAGTACTTC. Translating it yields CASSSPGQKAEQYF. This chain links TRBV28 with TRBJ2-7; 7 nucleotides line up with TRBD1. After removal of 4 bases from V and 6 bases from J, the junction contained 9 bases not matched to a gene. This CDR3 has 14 amino acids. The germline V gene has CDR1 MDHEN and CDR2 SYDVKM.

The V call is TRBV7-9, the J call TRBJ1-4; TRBD1 matches 7 bases. Per germline, CDR1 SEHNR and CDR2 FQNEAQ (reference sequence). This CDR3 comprises 14 residues. With V trimmed by 5 bases and J by 5 bases, 5 bases remained unmatched. The CDR3, as DNA: TGTGCCAGCAGCCGGGACAGCCAGAATGAAAAACTGTTTTTT. Its translation is CASSRDSQNEKLFF.

The V and J genes are TRBV3-1 (or the pseudogene TRBV3-2) and TRBJ2-7; 11 bases align to TRBD2. V lost 5 bases to trimming and J lost 1 base; unmatched junction nucleotides: 7. CDR1 and CDR2 from the germline V gene are LGHDT and YNNKEL (reference sequence). This CDR3 region has 16 residues. The CDR3 DNA sequence: TGTGCCAGCAGCAACCCGACTAGCGGGAATTCCTACGAGCAGTACTTC. Amino acids: CASSNPTSGNSYEQYF.

The rearrangement links TRBV19 to TRBJ1-1; unclear D gene. Trimming removed 4 bases from V and 5 bases from J, with 20 bases in between. This CDR3 is 16 amino acids long. Per the germline V gene, CDR1 is LNHDA and CDR2 is SQIVND (reference sequence). The CDR3 DNA reads TGTGCCAGTAGTACCCCCCGGGGAGGTCCGAGGACTGAAGCTTTCTTT. Amino acids: CASSTPRGGPRTEAFF.

V gene TRBV5-1 combines with J gene TRBJ2-1; 7 positions match TRBD2. This CDR3 is built from 13 residues. The V segment lost 2 bases and the J segment 5 bases; nucleotides outside the gene matches: 1. CDR1 and CDR2 from the germline V gene are SGHRS and YFSETQ. The CDR3: CASSFGGDNEQFF. CDR3 bases: TGCGCCAGCAGCTTTGGGGGGGACAATGAGCAGTTCTTC.

The rearrangement uses TRBV19 and TRBJ2-2; a weak D match, TRBD2 (7 bases). Per the germline V gene, CDR1 is LNHDA and CDR2 is SQIVND (reference sequence). V lost 6 bases and J 6 bases, leaving 11 bases between the germline ends. CDR3 length equals 13 residues. The CDR3: CASRQGRAGELFF. Here the CDR3 DNA reads TGTGCCAGTAGGCAGGGGAGGGCCGGGGAGCTGTTTTTT. The full variable domain, in which reference TRBV19 and TRBJ2-2 provide the parts outside the CDR3, is DGGITQSPKYLFRKEGQNVTLSCEQNLNHDAMYWYRQDPGQGLRLIYYSQIVNDFQKGDIAEGYSVSREKKESFPLTVTSAQKNPTAFYLCASRQGRAGELFFGEGSRLTVL.

The chain employs TRBV19 and TRBJ1-6; D perhaps matches TRBD1 (6 bases). V was trimmed by 4 bases and J by 8 bases, leaving 12 bases between them. CDR1 is LNHDA, CDR2 SQIVND, per germline (reference sequence). The CDR3 consists of 14 residues. In DNA form, the CDR3 reads TGTGCCAGTAGTACCACAGGGAGAGATTCACCCCTCCACTTT. Encoded protein: CASSTTGRDSPLHF.

V gene TRBV19 combines with J gene TRBJ2-2; D possibly corresponds to TRBD1 (6 bases). V gave up 5 bases and J gave up 2 bases, with 15 bases separating them. This CDR3 contains 16 residues. CDR1 and CDR2 from the germline V gene are LNHDA and SQIVND (reference sequence). CDR3 coding DNA: TGTGCCAGTAGTGCAATCCGGGACATCAACACCGGGGAGCTGTTTTTT. It encodes CASSAIRDINTGELFF.

The chain uses TRBV10-2 and TRBJ1-1, with 9 bases aligning to TRBD1. Germline V lookup: CDR1 WSHSY, CDR2 SAAADI. The CDR3 runs 15 residues. Trimming cost V 2 bases and J 3 bases; bases outside gene matches: 4. The CDR3 protein is CASSERGQGHTEAFF. As DNA, the CDR3 is TGCGCCAGCAGTGAGCGGGGACAGGGACACACTGAAGCTTTCTTT.

The chain recombines TRBV30 with TRBJ1-5, with 7 nucleotides matching TRBD1. Germline CDR1 reads GTSNPN; CDR2 reads SVGIG (reference sequence). V shed 2 bases, J shed 5 bases, and the junction held 9 bases outside the gene matches. This CDR3 has 15 residues. CDR3 nucleotides: TGTGCCTGGAGTAGAGGGACAGTTGGAGATCAGCCCCAGCATTTT. As protein: CAWSRGTVGDQPQHF.

This chain uses TRBV3-1 (or the pseudogene TRBV3-2) with TRBJ1-1; perhaps TRBD1 as D (6 bases). This CDR3 is built from 14 residues. V dropped 4 bases and J dropped 7 bases, with 16 bases sitting between them. In germline, CDR1 is LGHDT, CDR2 YNNKEL (reference sequence). DNA for the CDR3: TGTGCCAGCAGCCCCCGAGACAGGACCCTTGAAGCTTTCTTT. Amino acids: CASSPRDRTLEAFF.

The chain has TRBV24-1 and TRBJ2-1; D remains unclear. The CDR3 extends over 13 amino acids. Germline CDR1 and CDR2: KGHDR and SFDVKD. The V end was cut by 1 base, the J end by 7 bases, with 7 bases between. The CDR3 loop is CATSDLAGNEQFF. Written as DNA, the CDR3 is TGTGCCACCAGTGATTTAGCAGGTAATGAGCAGTTCTTC.

This clone was observed a few times. V and J are TRBV5-4 and TRBJ1-1; 8 bases align to TRBD1. The V and J ends lost 4 bases and 4 bases, in that order; junction bases with no gene match: 6. Germline V gene sequence: CDR1 SGHNT, CDR2 YYREEE (reference sequence). CDR3 length equals 14 residues. The CDR3 sequence: CASSPDRAGTEAFF. In DNA form, the CDR3 reads TGTGCCAGCAGCCCGGACAGGGCTGGCACTGAAGCTTTCTTT.

V usage is TRBV28 and J usage is TRBJ2-3, with TRBD2 matching 8 bases. CDR3 size: 17 residues. Germline CDR1 and CDR2: MDHEN and SYDVKM. V was clipped by 6 bases and J by 0 bases; unmatched bases: 11. In DNA form, the CDR3 reads TGTGCCAGCAGACCAGCTATAGCGGGATTTAGCACAGATACGCAGTATTTT. Translation: CASRPAIAGFSTDTQYF.

The genes are TRBV15 and TRBJ2-7; D is possibly TRBD1 (6 bases). The CDR3 consists of 16 residues. Germline V gene data show CDR1 as LNHNV and CDR2 as YYDKDF (reference sequence). V lost 9 bases and J 11 bases, leaving 32 bases between the germline ends. The CDR3 coding sequence is TGTGCCACGACCCAATTACCACGCTCGGATAGGACAGAGGAGTACTTC. Translating gives CATTQLPRSDRTEEYF. Full variable domain (missing parts from reference TRBV15 and TRBJ2-7): DAMVIQNPRYQVTQFGKPVTLSCSQTLNHNVMYWYQQKSSQAPKLLFHYYDKDFNNEADTPDNFQSRRPNTSFCFLDIRSPGLGDTAMYLCATTQLPRSDRTEEYFGPGTRLTVT.

This chain connects TRBV6-5 to TRBJ1-2; the match to TRBD1 covers 9 bases. Germline CDR1 and CDR2: MNHEY and SVGAGI. V lost 6 bases to trimming and J lost 7 bases; unmatched junction nucleotides: 6. CDR3 length: 13 residues. The CDR3: CASSPGTGFGYTF. The CDR3 DNA reads as TGTGCCAGCAGCCCCGGGACAGGGTTTGGCTACACCTTC.

The J gene is TRBJ2-1, the V gene TRBV19; TRBD2 matches 8 bases. The CDR3 has 14 residues. The germline V gene has CDR1 LNHDA and CDR2 SQIVND (reference sequence). The trim removed 3 bases at V and 3 bases at J, leaving 1 base unmatched. CDR3: CASSMGTSYNEQFF. CDR3 DNA: TGTGCCAGTAGTATGGGGACTAGCTACAATGAGCAGTTCTTC.

The V and J genes are TRBV5-1 and TRBJ2-5; D gene ambiguous. CDR3 length: 15 residues. The V gene lost 0 bases and the J gene lost 0 bases, with 9 bases spanning the gap. Germline CDR1 is SGHRS and CDR2 is YFSETQ. The CDR3, as DNA: TGCGCCAGCAGCTTGGACAGAATGTACCAAGAGACCCAGTACTTC. Its protein product is CASSLDRMYQETQYF.

V and J are TRBV20-1 and TRBJ2-3; the D gene is possibly TRBD2 (6 bases). The germline V and J ends were trimmed by 3 bases and 0 bases, with 16 bases remaining between them. The V gene's germline CDR1 is DFQATT and CDR2 SNEGSKA (reference sequence). The CDR3 is made up of 16 amino acids. The CDR3: CSASRGLSGSTDTQYF. DNA of the CDR3: TGCAGTGCTAGTCGTGGTCTGAGCGGGAGCACAGATACGCAGTATTTT.

The chain employs TRBV7-9 and TRBJ2-7; TRBD2 agrees at 7 bases. There are 15 residues in the CDR3. In germline, CDR1 is SEHNR, CDR2 FQNEAQ (reference sequence). J gave up 0 bases and V 6 bases, and 8 bases lay outside the gene matches. CDR3 sequence: CASRRMGTTSYEQYF. CDR3 DNA sequence: TGTGCCAGCAGAAGGATGGGGACTACCTCCTACGAGCAGTACTTC.

V usage is TRBV5-1 and J usage is TRBJ2-3, with 10 bases fitting TRBD2. J was trimmed by 5 bases and V by 0 bases; bases with no gene match: 9. This CDR3 comprises 17 residues. Germline values: CDR1 SGHRS, CDR2 YFSETQ. CDR3 amino acids: CASSLGASGSEGDTQYF. In DNA, the CDR3 is TGCGCCAGCAGCTTGGGGGCTAGCGGGAGCGAGGGAGATACGCAGTATTTT.

V gene TRBV15 combines with J gene TRBJ1-3; TRBD1 might be the D (5 bases). The germline CDR1 and CDR2 sequences are LNHNV and YYDKDF (reference sequence). V was cut by 5 bases and J by 2 bases, with 10 bases left in between. The CDR3 covers 14 residues. CDR3 region: CATSRRGTGNTIYF. The DNA of the CDR3 is TGTGCCACCAGCCGCCGGGGGACTGGAAACACCATATATTTT.

A few counts support this clone. The chain uses TRBV7-2 and TRBJ1-3, with D unresolved. In germline, CDR1 is SGHTA, CDR2 FQGNSA. This CDR3 has 15 residues. The germline V and J ends were trimmed by 2 bases and 0 bases, with 8 bases remaining between them. The CDR3 spells CASSLIPDSGNTIYF. The CDR3 nucleotides are TGTGCCAGCAGCTTAATCCCAGACTCTGGAAACACCATATATTTT.

The V call is TRBV24-1, the J call TRBJ2-3, with 10 positions matching TRBD2. V shed 6 bases, J shed 1 base, and the junction held 3 bases outside the gene matches. Germline loops: CDR1 KGHDR, CDR2 SFDVKD. This CDR3 comprises 15 residues. The CDR3 DNA reads as TGTGCCACCAGTCTAGCGGGAGAAGGCACAGATACGCAGTATTTT. This encodes CATSLAGEGTDTQYF.

The chain combines TRBV7-9 with TRBJ2-7, with TRBD2 identical over 7 bases. With 5 bases clipped from V and 1 base from J, the junction kept 2 bases outside the gene matches. Germline CDR1 reads SEHNR; CDR2 reads FQNEAQ (reference sequence). The CDR3 sequence is 13 residues long. CDR3 nucleotide sequence: TGTGCCAGCAGCCCCGGGGGGTCCTACGAGCAGTACTTC. This sequence encodes CASSPGGSYEQYF.